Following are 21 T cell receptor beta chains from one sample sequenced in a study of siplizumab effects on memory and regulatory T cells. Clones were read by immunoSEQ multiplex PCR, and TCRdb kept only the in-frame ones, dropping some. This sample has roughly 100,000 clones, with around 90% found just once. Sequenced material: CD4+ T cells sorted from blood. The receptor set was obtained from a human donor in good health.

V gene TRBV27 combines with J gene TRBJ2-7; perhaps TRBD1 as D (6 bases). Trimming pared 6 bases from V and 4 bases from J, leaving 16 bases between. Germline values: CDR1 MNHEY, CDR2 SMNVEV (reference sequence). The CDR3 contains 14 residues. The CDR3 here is CASRKVRGWYEQYF. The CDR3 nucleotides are TGTGCCAGCAGAAAAGTTAGGGGGTGGTACGAGCAGTACTTC.

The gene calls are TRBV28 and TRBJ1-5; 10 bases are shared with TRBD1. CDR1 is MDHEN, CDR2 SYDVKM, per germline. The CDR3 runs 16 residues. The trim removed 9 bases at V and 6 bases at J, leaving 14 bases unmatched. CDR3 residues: CASSPVRQGASQPQHF. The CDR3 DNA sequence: TGTGCCAGTTCCCCGGTGAGACAGGGGGCTTCTCAGCCCCAGCATTTT.

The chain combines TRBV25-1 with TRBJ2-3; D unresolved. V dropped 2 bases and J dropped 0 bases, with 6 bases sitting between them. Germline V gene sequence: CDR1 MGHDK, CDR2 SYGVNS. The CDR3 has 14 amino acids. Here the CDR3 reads CASSETTSTDTQYF. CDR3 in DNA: TGTGCCAGCAGTGAAACCACCAGCACAGATACGCAGTATTTT.

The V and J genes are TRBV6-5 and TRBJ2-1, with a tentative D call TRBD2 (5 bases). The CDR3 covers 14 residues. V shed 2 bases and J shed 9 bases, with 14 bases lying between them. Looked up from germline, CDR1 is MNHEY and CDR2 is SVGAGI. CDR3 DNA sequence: TGTGCCAGCAGTTACAGGGCGGGTGTAAGTGAGCAGTTCTTC. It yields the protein CASSYRAGVSEQFF.

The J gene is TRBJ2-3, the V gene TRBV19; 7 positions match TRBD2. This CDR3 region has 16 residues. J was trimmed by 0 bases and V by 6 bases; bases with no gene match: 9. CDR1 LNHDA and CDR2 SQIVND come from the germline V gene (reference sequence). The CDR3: CASRLSASGSTDTQYF. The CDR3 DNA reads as TGTGCCAGTAGGTTATCGGCTAGCGGAAGCACAGATACGCAGTATTTT.

The CDR3 loop reads CASSVRTNGVDTQYF. CDR3 sequence (DNA): TGTGCCAGCAGCGTAAGAACGAACGGCGTAGATACGCAGTATTTT. The chain combines TRBV9 with TRBJ2-3; D ambiguous. The germline V gene encodes CDR1 SGDLS and CDR2 YYNGEE. This CDR3 contains 15 residues. The ends were cut back, 1 base at V and 5 bases at J, with 14 bases in the middle.

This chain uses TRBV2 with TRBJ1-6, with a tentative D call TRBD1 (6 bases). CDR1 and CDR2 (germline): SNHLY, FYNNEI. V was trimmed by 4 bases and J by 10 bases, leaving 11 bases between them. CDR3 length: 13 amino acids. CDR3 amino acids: CASSGEGDSPLHF. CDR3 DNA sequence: TGTGCCAGCAGTGGGGAGGGGGACTCACCCCTCCACTTT.

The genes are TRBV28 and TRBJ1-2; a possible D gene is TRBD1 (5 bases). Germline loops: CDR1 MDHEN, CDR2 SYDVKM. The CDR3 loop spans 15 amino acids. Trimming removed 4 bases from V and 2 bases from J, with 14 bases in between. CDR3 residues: CASSYGGDRNYGYTF. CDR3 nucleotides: TGTGCCAGCAGTTACGGGGGAGATAGGAACTATGGCTACACCTTC.

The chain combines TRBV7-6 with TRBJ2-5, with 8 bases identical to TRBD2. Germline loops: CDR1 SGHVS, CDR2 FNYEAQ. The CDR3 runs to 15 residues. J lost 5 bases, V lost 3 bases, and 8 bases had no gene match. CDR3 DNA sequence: TGTGCCAGCAGCTTTGCGGGGGGCCCTAAGGAGACCCAGTACTTC. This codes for CASSFAGGPKETQYF.

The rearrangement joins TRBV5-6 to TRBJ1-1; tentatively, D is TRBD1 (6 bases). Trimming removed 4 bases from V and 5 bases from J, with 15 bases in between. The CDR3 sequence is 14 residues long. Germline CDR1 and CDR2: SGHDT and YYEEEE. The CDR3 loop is CASSPGGRATEAFF. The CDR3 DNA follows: TGTGCCAGCAGCCCGGGGGGCAGGGCAACTGAAGCTTTCTTT.

The CDR3 coding sequence is TGTGCCAGTAGGGCCTCTACTTTTCTAGGGGGAGTAAAAGATACGCAGTATTTT. Amino acid sequence: CASRASTFLGGVKDTQYF. This chain joins TRBV19 and TRBJ2-3; the D gene is possibly TRBD1 (6 bases). The V and J ends lost 6 bases and 5 bases respectively, with 27 bases between them. Germline V gene lookup returns CDR1 LNHDA and CDR2 SQIVND (reference sequence). The CDR3 totals 18 residues.

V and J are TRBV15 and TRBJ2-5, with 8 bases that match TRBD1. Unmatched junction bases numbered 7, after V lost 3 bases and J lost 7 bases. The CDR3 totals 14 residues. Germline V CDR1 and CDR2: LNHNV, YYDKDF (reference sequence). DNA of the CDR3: TGTGCCACCAGCAGGATCGGACAGGGTCGGACCCAGTACTTC. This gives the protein CATSRIGQGRTQYF.

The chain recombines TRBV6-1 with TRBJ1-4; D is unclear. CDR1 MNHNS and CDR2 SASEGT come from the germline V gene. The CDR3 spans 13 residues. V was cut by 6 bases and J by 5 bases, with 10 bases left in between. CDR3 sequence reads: CASRYEGNEKLFF. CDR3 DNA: TGTGCCAGCAGATACGAGGGAAATGAAAAACTGTTTTTT.

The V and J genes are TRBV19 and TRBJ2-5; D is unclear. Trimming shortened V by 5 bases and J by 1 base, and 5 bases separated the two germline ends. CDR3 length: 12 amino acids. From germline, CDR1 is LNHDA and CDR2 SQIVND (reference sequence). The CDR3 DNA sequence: TGTGCCAGTAGTGCGCTCCAAGAGACCCAGTACTTC. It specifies CASSALQETQYF.

CDR3 loop: CASSPTRTGEDTEAFF. The CDR3 region has the DNA TGTGCCAGCAGCCCAACCCGGACAGGGGAGGACACTGAAGCTTTCTTT. The chain carries TRBV7-3 and TRBJ1-1, with TRBD1 matching 9 bases. The germline V gene encodes CDR1 SGHTA and CDR2 FQGTGA. V gave up 5 bases and J gave up 3 bases; unmatched junction bases: 10. The CDR3 sequence is 16 residues long.

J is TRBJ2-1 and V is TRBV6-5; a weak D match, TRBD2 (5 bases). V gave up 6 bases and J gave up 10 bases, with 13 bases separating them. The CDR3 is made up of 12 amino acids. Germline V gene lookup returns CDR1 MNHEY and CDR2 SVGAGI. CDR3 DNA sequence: TGTGCCAGCAGCAGGACTTTAAACGAGCAGTTCTTC. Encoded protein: CASSRTLNEQFF.

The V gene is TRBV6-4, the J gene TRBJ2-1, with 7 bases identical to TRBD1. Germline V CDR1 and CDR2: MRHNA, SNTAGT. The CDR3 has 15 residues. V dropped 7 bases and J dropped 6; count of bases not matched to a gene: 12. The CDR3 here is CASTNNPGQINEQFF. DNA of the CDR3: TGTGCCAGCACAAATAATCCGGGACAGATCAATGAGCAGTTCTTC.

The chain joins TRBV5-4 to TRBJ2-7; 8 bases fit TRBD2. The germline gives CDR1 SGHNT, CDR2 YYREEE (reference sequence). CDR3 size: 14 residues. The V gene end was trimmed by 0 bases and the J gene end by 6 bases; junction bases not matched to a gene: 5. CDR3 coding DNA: TGTGCCAGCAGCTTGGAACCAGCGGGAGTCGAGCAGTACTTC. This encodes CASSLEPAGVEQYF.

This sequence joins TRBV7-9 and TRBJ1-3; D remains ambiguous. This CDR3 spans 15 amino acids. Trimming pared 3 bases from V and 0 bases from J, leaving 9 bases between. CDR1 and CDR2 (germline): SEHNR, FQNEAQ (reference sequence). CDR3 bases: TGTGCCAGCAGCTTGGGAAGCAGCTCTGGAAACACCATATATTTT. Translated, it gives CASSLGSSSGNTIYF.

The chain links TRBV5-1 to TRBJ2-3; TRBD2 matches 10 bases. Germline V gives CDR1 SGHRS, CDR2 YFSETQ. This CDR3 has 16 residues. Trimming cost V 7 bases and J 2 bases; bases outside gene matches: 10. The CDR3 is CASHNLAGGHTDTQYF. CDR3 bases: TGCGCCAGCCACAACTTAGCGGGAGGCCACACAGATACGCAGTATTTT.

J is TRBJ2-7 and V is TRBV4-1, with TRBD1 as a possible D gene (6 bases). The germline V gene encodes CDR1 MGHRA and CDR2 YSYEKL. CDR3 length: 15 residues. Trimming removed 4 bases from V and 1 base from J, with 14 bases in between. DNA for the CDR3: TGCGCCAGCAGCCTAGGGACAACAGGGTCCTACGAGCAGTACTTC. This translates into CASSLGTTGSYEQYF.